The following is a T cell receptor beta chain sequence with its context. Its antigen is currently unknown. The V gene end was trimmed by 0 bases and the J gene end by 11 bases; junction bases not matched to a gene: 7. This CDR3 has 13 residues. In germline, CDR1 is GTSNPN, CDR2 SVGIG (reference sequence). This sample is part of a study of cytomegalovirus exposure and HLA in healthy donors. Study details: About 180 million T cells yielded 117 million unique TCR beta sequences in earlier analysis. Study findings and constraints: In a later analysis, several top co-occurrence clusters appeared linked to parvovirus B19, influenza, CMV and Epstein-Barr virus. Later analysis found that TCR beta chains associated with HLA were more clonally expanded than other, equally common chains. Later analysis placed DRB1 highest and HLA-C lowest in TCR association rates, which differed by HLA locus.

PCR employed 60 Vbeta and 13 Jbeta primers. Repertoires were generated with immunoSEQ multiplex PCR, while TCRdb's copy carries only in-frame clones and drops some. The data contain under 100,000 clones, 70% to 85% of them singletons. The sample comprised PBMCs. This sequence originates from a human donor in good health. V and J are TRBV30 and TRBJ1-2; 9 positions agree with TRBD1. The CDR3 loop is CAWSVDGTGWYTF. Here the CDR3 DNA reads TGTGCCTGGAGTGTAGATGGGACAGGGTGGTACACCTTC.